The 31 T cell receptor beta chains below were found in one sample sequenced in a study of blood T cell repertoires in COVID-19. Produced via immunoSEQ multiplex PCR; TCRdb's table is partial and in-frame only. The sample gives around 30,000 clones, about 80% of which show up once; 35% to 55% is in the top ten. Material for sequencing was peripheral blood. The receptors derive from a woman aged 70-85 years with acute or convalescent COVID-19.

The chain uses TRBV19 and TRBJ2-3; perhaps TRBD2 as D (6 bases). Trimming stripped 7 bases from V and 2 bases from J, with 16 bases between. The CDR3 is 15 amino acids. Germline loops: CDR1 LNHDA, CDR2 SQIVND (reference sequence). This CDR3 reads CASTGRDFDTDTQYF. The CDR3 DNA follows: TGTGCCAGTACGGGGCGGGACTTCGACACAGATACGCAGTATTTT.

The CDR3 protein is CASRTSGRDEQFF. The CDR3 region has the DNA TGTGCCAGCAGGACTAGCGGGAGAGATGAGCAGTTCTTC. The chain recombines TRBV6-5 with TRBJ2-1; 12 bases fit TRBD2. CDR1 MNHEY and CDR2 SVGAGI come from the germline V gene. V lost 6 bases to trimming and J lost 8 bases; unmatched junction nucleotides: 2. CDR3 length: 13 amino acids.

V and J are TRBV6-5 and TRBJ2-7; D remains ambiguous. Germline-derived CDR1 and CDR2 are MNHEY and SVGAGI. This CDR3 has 14 amino acids. Trimming stripped 5 bases from V and 4 bases from J, with 15 bases between. CDR3 bases: TGTGCCAGCAGTCGAGACTCATTCCAATACGAGCAGTACTTC. Translating gives CASSRDSFQYEQYF.

This chain joins TRBV10-3 and TRBJ2-1; TRBD2 matches at 7 bases. The length of the CDR3 is 16 residues. Germline CDR1 reads ENHRY; CDR2 reads SYGVKD. Trimming cost V 7 bases and J 4 bases; bases outside gene matches: 13. The CDR3 loop is CAIKKREAASYNEQFF. CDR3 nucleotide sequence: TGTGCCATCAAAAAGCGGGAAGCCGCTTCTTACAATGAGCAGTTCTTC.

The rearrangement joins TRBV7-2 to TRBJ2-7; 10 nucleotides agree with TRBD2. This CDR3 spans 16 amino acids. V was pared by 5 bases and J by 1 base, with 8 bases of the junction left unmatched. Germline loops: CDR1 SGHTA, CDR2 FQGNSA. CDR3 sequence (DNA): TGTGCCAGCAGCCCAACCGGGACTAGCGCGTCCTACGAGCAGTACTTC. It yields the protein CASSPTGTSASYEQYF.

This chain connects TRBV30 to TRBJ1-2, with D possibly matching TRBD1 (6 bases). CDR1 and CDR2 (germline): GTSNPN, SVGIG (reference sequence). This CDR3 is 13 amino acids long. V shed 8 bases and J shed 2 bases, with 15 bases lying between them. CDR3 DNA: TGTGCCAATCAGGGGTTTGGGAACTATGGCTACACCTTC. Encoded protein: CANQGFGNYGYTF.

This clone came up once. The CDR3 DNA reads as TGCAGCGTTGCGGACAGTCAGTCCTACGAGCAGTACTTC. It codes for CSVADSQSYEQYF. The chain combines TRBV29-1 with TRBJ2-7; possible D gene TRBD1, 6 bases. This CDR3 spans 13 amino acids. CDR1 is SQVTM and CDR2 is ANQGSEA in the germline V gene. Trimming took off 4 bases at V and 1 base at J, with 11 bases between the two ends.

The rearrangement joins TRBV10-3 to TRBJ1-2; D gene ambiguous. V lost 2 bases and J lost 0, with 7 bases in between. This CDR3 is built from 14 residues. From germline, CDR1 is ENHRY and CDR2 SYGVKD. For the CDR3, the DNA is TGTGCCATCAGTGAGACACATTCTAACTATGGCTACACCTTC. As protein: CAISETHSNYGYTF.

The chain has TRBV12-5 and TRBJ2-3; 8 bases agree with TRBD2. The CDR3 runs 16 residues. Germline V gene sequence: CDR1 LGHNT, CDR2 FRNRAP. The V gene end was trimmed by 3 bases and the J gene end by 4 bases; junction bases not matched to a gene: 9. CDR3 region: CASGFTAGAGADTQYF. DNA for the CDR3: TGTGCTAGTGGTTTCACCGCCGGAGCGGGAGCAGATACGCAGTATTTT.

The chain combines TRBV2 with TRBJ1-5; possible D gene TRBD1, 5 bases. This CDR3 has 15 residues. The germline CDR1 and CDR2 sequences are SNHLY and FYNNEI. Trimming pared 0 bases from V and 6 bases from J, leaving 12 bases between. CDR3 coding DNA: TGTGCCAGCAGTGAAGCGCTTCCGGGGGTTCAGCCCCAGCATTTT. Its translation: CASSEALPGVQPQHF. The whole variable domain, filled in from reference TRBV2 and TRBJ1-5, reads EPEVTQTPSHQVTQMGQEVILRCVPISNHLYFYWYRQILGQKVEFLVSFYNNEISEKSEIFDDQFSVERPDGSNFTLKIRSTKLEDSAMYFCASSEALPGVQPQHFGDGTRLSIL.

The J gene is TRBJ2-3, the V gene TRBV28; 12 nucleotides match TRBD2. This CDR3 has 16 amino acids. In germline, CDR1 is MDHEN, CDR2 SYDVKM. The J segment lost 2 bases and the V segment lost 5 bases, leaving 5 bases of the junction unmatched. This chain's CDR3 is CASSVPSGGVTDTQYF. CDR3 DNA: TGTGCCAGCAGTGTTCCTAGCGGGGGGGTCACAGATACGCAGTATTTT.

V is TRBV5-1 and J is TRBJ2-7, with 7 bases that match TRBD2. Germline lookup yields CDR1 SGHRS and CDR2 YFSETQ. CDR3 length equals 16 residues. V was clipped by 1 base and J by 2 bases; unmatched bases: 9. The CDR3 nucleotides read TGCGCCAGCAGCTTGACAGCGGGAAAGAAAACCTACGAGCAGTACTTC. Encoded protein: CASSLTAGKKTYEQYF. Together with reference TRBV5-1 and TRBJ2-7, the CDR3 gives the full variable domain: KAGVTQTPRYLIKTRGQQVTLSCSPISGHRSVSWYQQTPGQGLQFLFEYFSETQRNKGNFPGRFSGRQFSNSRSEMNVSTLELGDSALYLCASSLTAGKKTYEQYFGPGTRLTVT.

CDR3 nucleotide sequence: TGTGCCAGTAGTATTTTGGACAGGGCATCCGGAAACACCATATATTTT. Translated: CASSILDRASGNTIYF. The V gene is TRBV19, the J gene TRBJ1-3; 8 bases are a match to TRBD1. V was pared by 3 bases and J by 4 bases, with 8 bases of the junction left unmatched. CDR3 length equals 16 residues. Germline V gene lookup returns CDR1 LNHDA and CDR2 SQIVND (reference sequence). The full variable domain, rest sourced from reference TRBV19 and TRBJ1-3, is DGGITQSPKYLFRKEGQNVTLSCEQNLNHDAMYWYRQDPGQGLRLIYYSQIVNDFQKGDIAEGYSVSREKKESFPLTVTSAQKNPTAFYLCASSILDRASGNTIYFGEGSWLTVV.

The chain is built from TRBV9 and TRBJ2-5; TRBD1 agrees at 12 bases. Germline V gives CDR1 SGDLS, CDR2 YYNGEE. V lost 3 bases, J lost 5 bases, and 8 bases stayed unmatched. The CDR3 covers 16 residues. CDR3 sequence reads: CASSGSGTGGGETQYF. The DNA of the CDR3 is TGTGCCAGCAGCGGCTCCGGGACAGGGGGCGGGGAGACCCAGTACTTC.

J is TRBJ2-1 and V is TRBV7-9; no definite D call. This CDR3 comprises 14 residues. V was pared by 5 bases and J by 7 bases, with 15 bases between. CDR1 is SEHNR, CDR2 FQNEAQ, per germline (reference sequence). The CDR3 region is CASSRVRRRNEQFF. CDR3 nucleotides: TGTGCCAGCAGCCGTGTGCGTAGGAGAAATGAGCAGTTCTTC.

The V and J genes are TRBV29-1 and TRBJ2-7; maybe TRBD1 (6 bases). This CDR3 region has 13 residues. From germline, CDR1 is SQVTM and CDR2 ANQGSEA. Trimming removed 6 bases from V and 7 bases from J, with 19 bases in between. CDR3 sequence (DNA): TGCAGCGTCGGACAGAACCCCGCCGGGGAGCAGTACTTC. As protein: CSVGQNPAGEQYF.

CDR3 coding DNA: TGTGCCAGCAGTCCTCCCCAGGGTGGGGTCACTGAAGCTTTCTTT. Translated, it gives CASSPPQGGVTEAFF. The genes are TRBV28 and TRBJ1-1; tentatively, D is TRBD1 (5 bases). V lost 5 bases, J lost 4 bases, and 17 bases lay in between. The V gene's germline CDR1 is MDHEN and CDR2 SYDVKM. The CDR3 length is 15 residues. Full variable domain (outside the CDR3, taken from reference TRBV28 and TRBJ1-1): DVKVTQSSRYLVKRTGEKVFLECVQDMDHENMFWYRQDPGLGLRLIYFSYDVKMKEKGDIPEGYSVSREKKERFSLILESASTNQTSMYLCASSPPQGGVTEAFFGQGTRLTVV.

This rearrangement joins TRBV19 to TRBJ1-5; the D gene is possibly TRBD1 (5 bases). V was cut by 5 bases and J by 11 bases, with 19 bases left in between. CDR1 and CDR2 (germline): LNHDA, SQIVND (reference sequence). This CDR3 region has 14 residues. The CDR3 coding sequence is TGTGCCAGTAGTCCGCAGGGCCCCTCGCCCGCCCAGCATTTT. Its protein is CASSPQGPSPAQHF.

This chain links TRBV27 with TRBJ2-7, with D possibly matching TRBD2 (6 bases). CDR3 length: 15 amino acids. V shed 5 bases and J shed 4 bases, with 18 bases lying between them. The V gene's germline CDR1 is MNHEY and CDR2 SMNVEV (reference sequence). CDR3 loop: CASSPNPWGTYEQYF. CDR3 sequence (DNA): TGTGCCAGCAGTCCAAACCCCTGGGGGACTTACGAGCAGTACTTC.

The V gene is TRBV28, the J gene TRBJ1-6; the D gene is possibly TRBD1 (6 bases). CDR1 and CDR2 (germline): MDHEN, SYDVKM. The CDR3 loop spans 14 amino acids. The ends were cut back, 2 bases at V and 9 bases at J, with 11 bases in the middle. The CDR3 loop is CASSLQGRVSPLHF. Written as DNA, the CDR3 is TGTGCCAGCAGTTTACAGGGGAGAGTTTCACCCCTCCACTTT.

CDR3 loop: CASSYVGTGDRSYTF. The CDR3 region has the DNA TGTGCCAGCAGTTACGTCGGGACAGGCGATAGGAGCTACACCTTC. The chain recombines TRBV6-6 with TRBJ1-2; 8 nucleotides align to TRBD1. CDR3 size: 15 residues. Germline-derived CDR1 and CDR2 are MNHNY and SVGAGI (reference sequence). V lost 2 bases to trimming and J lost 9 bases; unmatched junction nucleotides: 11.

The chain combines TRBV6-1 with TRBJ2-1, with a weak D call TRBD2 (7 bases). The CDR3 runs to 16 residues. Germline CDR1 reads MNHNS; CDR2 reads SASEGT. The germline V and J ends were trimmed by 1 base and 7 bases, with 17 bases remaining between them. CDR3 nucleotides: TGTGCCAGCAGTGAAGAGGGGGAGGGCCGTCGAAATGAGCAGTTCTTC. Encoded protein: CASSEEGEGRRNEQFF.

The chain combines TRBV2 with TRBJ2-7; the match to TRBD1 covers 7 bases. From germline, CDR1 is SNHLY and CDR2 FYNNEI. V trimming: 6 bases; J trimming: 0 bases; junction bases outside the gene matches: 11. The CDR3 has 16 amino acids. The CDR3 bases are TGTGCCAGCAGCCTCCCCGAGACAGGGAGCTCCTACGAGCAGTACTTC. Its translation: CASSLPETGSSYEQYF. The variable domain in full, completed from reference TRBV2 and TRBJ2-7, reads EPEVTQTPSHQVTQMGQEVILRCVPISNHLYFYWYRQILGQKVEFLVSFYNNEISEKSEIFDDQFSVERPDGSNFTLKIRSTKLEDSAMYFCASSLPETGSSYEQYFGPGTRLTVT.

This clone was observed a single time. The V and J genes are TRBV5-1 and TRBJ1-2; D is undetermined. The CDR3 has 15 amino acids. Trimming shortened V by 1 base and J by 0 bases, and 10 bases separated the two germline ends. In germline, CDR1 is SGHRS, CDR2 YFSETQ. CDR3 DNA: TGCGCCAGCAGCTTGTCTCCGGCGGCTAACTATGGCTACACCTTC. Translation gives CASSLSPAANYGYTF.

J is TRBJ2-7 and V is TRBV7-2; D is possibly TRBD1 (6 bases). CDR1 SGHTA and CDR2 FQGNSA come from the germline V gene. V was shortened by 5 bases and J by 3 bases, with 14 bases between the two germline ends. The CDR3 spans 14 residues. The chain's CDR3 is CASSAWDMSYEQYF. The CDR3 DNA reads as TGTGCCAGCAGCGCGTGGGACATGAGCTACGAGCAGTACTTC.

J is TRBJ2-7 and V is TRBV20-1, with D possibly being TRBD1 (6 bases). V lost 3 bases, J lost 3 bases, and 21 bases lay in between. The CDR3 is 16 amino acids. Germline CDR1 reads DFQATT; CDR2 reads SNEGSKA (reference sequence). CDR3: CSASFPSQGTFYEQYF. The CDR3 DNA follows: TGCAGTGCTAGTTTCCCCTCCCAGGGGACCTTCTACGAGCAGTACTTC.

The J gene is TRBJ1-5, the V gene TRBV3-1 (or the pseudogene TRBV3-2); TRBD1 might be the D (6 bases). V lost 1 base to trimming and J lost 11 bases, with 15 bases between them. The CDR3 contains 14 residues. In germline, CDR1 is LGHDT, CDR2 YNNKEL (reference sequence). CDR3 protein: CASSQARGAGAQHF. CDR3 coding DNA: TGTGCCAGCAGCCAAGCCCGGGGGGCTGGAGCCCAGCATTTT.

The V call is TRBV18, the J call TRBJ2-2; the D gene is possibly TRBD1 (5 bases). V lost 5 bases to trimming and J lost 2 bases, with 15 bases between them. The CDR3 has 16 residues. Germline CDR1 is KGHSH and CDR2 is LQKENI. DNA of the CDR3: TGTGCCAGCTCAAACCGTGGGGCGACAAACACCGGGGAGCTGTTTTTT. It encodes CASSNRGATNTGELFF.

The V gene is TRBV27, the J gene TRBJ2-7; TRBD1 matches at 7 bases. The germline V gene encodes CDR1 MNHEY and CDR2 SMNVEV (reference sequence). This CDR3 has 12 residues. The V gene end was trimmed by 8 bases and the J gene end by 2 bases; junction bases not matched to a gene: 3. The CDR3, as DNA: TGTGCCAGCCGGGACAGTCCCTACGAGCAGTACTTC. Protein: CASRDSPYEQYF.

This chain joins TRBV3-1 (or the pseudogene TRBV3-2) and TRBJ1-2, with TRBD1 matching over 10 bases. CDR3 length equals 14 residues. Germline V lookup: CDR1 LGHDT, CDR2 YNNKEL (reference sequence). V shed 6 bases and J 8 bases; nucleotides not matched to a gene: 9. The CDR3 reads CASRAIGTGEGYTF. The DNA of the CDR3 is TGTGCCAGCAGAGCAATCGGGACAGGGGAAGGCTACACCTTC.

The V call is TRBV19, the J call TRBJ2-3, with D maybe TRBD1 (6 bases). Germline CDR1 is LNHDA and CDR2 is SQIVND (reference sequence). This CDR3 comprises 17 residues. The germline V and J ends were trimmed by 7 bases and 0 bases, with 20 bases remaining between them. The CDR3 reads CASTDRLHPSSTDTQYF. CDR3 DNA: TGTGCCAGTACAGACAGGCTACATCCTTCTAGCACAGATACGCAGTATTTT.